This TCR beta chain was sequenced for a study of T cell responses to AZD1222 COVID-19 vaccine. Sequencing used immunoSEQ multiplex PCR; TCRdb keeps in-frame clones, though not all of them. The sample holds 60,000 to 75,000 clones, roughly 85% seen once. Worth noting for this clone: Its cognate antigen is unknown.

Overall study results and limits: A reported finding is that nearly half of spike-specific TCRs target unmutated variant regions. All repertoire sampling was performed exclusively after the peak T cell response. Seropositive status at baseline applied to only a handful of AZD1222 recipients. The donors showed a predominance of white British ancestry and of females, with possible underestimation of clonal diversity.

The sequences come from peripheral blood, collected on day 0 of AZD1222 vaccination. The TCR was taken from an adult in good health.

In nucleotides, the CDR3 is TGTGCCAGCAGTTTATCGAGACAGGGAGAAAAACTGTTTTTT. This codes for CASSLSRQGEKLFF. The chain employs TRBV27 and TRBJ1-4; 7 bases align to TRBD1. CDR1 and CDR2 from the germline V gene are MNHEY and SMNVEV (reference sequence). The CDR3 runs 14 residues. The trim removed 0 bases at V and 8 bases at J, leaving 3 bases unmatched.